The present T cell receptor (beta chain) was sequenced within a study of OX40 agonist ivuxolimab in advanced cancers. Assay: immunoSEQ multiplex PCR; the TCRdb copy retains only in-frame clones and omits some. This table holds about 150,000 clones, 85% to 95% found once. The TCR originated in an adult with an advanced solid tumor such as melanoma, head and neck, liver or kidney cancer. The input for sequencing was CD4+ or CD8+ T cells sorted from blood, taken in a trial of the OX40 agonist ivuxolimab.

This CDR3 reads CASIEAGRQETQYF. The CDR3, as DNA: TGTGCCAGCATAGAGGCAGGACGCCAAGAGACCCAGTACTTC. The chain couples TRBV6-1 to TRBJ2-5; D ambiguous. CDR3 size: 14 residues. The germline V gene encodes CDR1 MNHNS and CDR2 SASEGT. V was trimmed by 7 bases and J by 1 base, leaving 13 bases between them.